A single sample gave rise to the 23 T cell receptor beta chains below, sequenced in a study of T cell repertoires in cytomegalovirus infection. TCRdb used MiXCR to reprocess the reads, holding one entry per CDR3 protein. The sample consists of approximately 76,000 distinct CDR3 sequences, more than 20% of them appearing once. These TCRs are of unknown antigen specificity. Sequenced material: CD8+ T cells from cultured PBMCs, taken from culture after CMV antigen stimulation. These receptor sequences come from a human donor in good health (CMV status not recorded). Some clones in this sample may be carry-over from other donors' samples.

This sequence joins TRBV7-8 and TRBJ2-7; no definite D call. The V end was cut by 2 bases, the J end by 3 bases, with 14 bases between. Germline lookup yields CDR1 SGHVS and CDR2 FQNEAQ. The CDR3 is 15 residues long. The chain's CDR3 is CASSLTGTGGYEQYF. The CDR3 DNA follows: TGTGCCAGCAGCTTAACGGGCACCGGTGGCTACGAGCAGTACTTC. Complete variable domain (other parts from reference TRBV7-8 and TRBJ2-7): GAGVSQSPRYKVAKRGQDVALRCDPISGHVSLFWYQQALGQGPEFLTYFQNEAQLDKSGLPSDRFFAERPEGSVSTLKIQRTQQEDSAVYLCASSLTGTGGYEQYFGPGTRLTVT.

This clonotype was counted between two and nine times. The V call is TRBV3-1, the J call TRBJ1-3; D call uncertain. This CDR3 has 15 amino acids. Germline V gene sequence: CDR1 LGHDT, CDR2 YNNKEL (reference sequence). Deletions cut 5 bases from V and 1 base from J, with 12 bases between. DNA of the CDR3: TGTGCCAGCAGCTTCCGGACCGGATCTGGAAACACCATATATTTT. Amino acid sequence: CASSFRTGSGNTIYF.

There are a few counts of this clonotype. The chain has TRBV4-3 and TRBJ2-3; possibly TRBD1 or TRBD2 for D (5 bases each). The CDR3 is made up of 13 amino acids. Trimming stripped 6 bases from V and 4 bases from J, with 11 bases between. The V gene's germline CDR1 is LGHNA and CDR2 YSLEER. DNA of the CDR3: TGCGCCAGCAGTCCAGGGAGTCCAGATACGCAGTATTTT. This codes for CASSPGSPDTQYF.

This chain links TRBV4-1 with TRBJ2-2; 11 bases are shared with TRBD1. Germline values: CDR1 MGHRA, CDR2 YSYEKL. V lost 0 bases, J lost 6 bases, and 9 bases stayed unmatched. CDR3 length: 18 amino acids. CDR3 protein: CASSQEQVVGQGAGELFF. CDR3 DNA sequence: TGCGCCAGCAGCCAAGAGCAGGTGGTGGGACAGGGGGCCGGGGAGCTGTTTTTT.

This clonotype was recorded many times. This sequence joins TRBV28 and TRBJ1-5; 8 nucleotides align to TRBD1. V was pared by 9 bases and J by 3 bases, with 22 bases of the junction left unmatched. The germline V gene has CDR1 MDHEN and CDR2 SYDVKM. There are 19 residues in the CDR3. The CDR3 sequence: CARIWARDRRLRINQPQHF. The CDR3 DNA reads TGTGCCAGGATATGGGCCCGGGACAGGAGGTTAAGAATCAATCAGCCCCAGCATTTT.

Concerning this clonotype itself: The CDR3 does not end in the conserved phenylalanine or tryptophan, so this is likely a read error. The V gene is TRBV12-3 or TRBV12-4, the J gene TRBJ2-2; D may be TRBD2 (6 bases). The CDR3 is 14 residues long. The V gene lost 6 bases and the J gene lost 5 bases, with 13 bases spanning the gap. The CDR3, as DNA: TGTGCCAGCAGCTCCGGACTATATACCGGGGAGCTGTTTCTT. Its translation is CASSSGLYTGELFL.

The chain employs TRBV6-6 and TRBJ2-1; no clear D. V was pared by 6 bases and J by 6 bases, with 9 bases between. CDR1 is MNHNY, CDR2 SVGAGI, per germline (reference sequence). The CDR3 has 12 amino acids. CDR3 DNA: TGTGCCAGCAGCCCCGGTTGCAATGAGCAGTTCTTC. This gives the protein CASSPGCNEQFF.

CDR3 coding DNA: TGTGCCAGTAGTATAAGGAGCTCCGGCGAGCAGTACTTC. Residues: CASSIRSSGEQYF. The chain has TRBV19 and TRBJ2-7; no reliable D call. V was clipped by 2 bases and J by 6 bases, with 11 bases between them. Germline-derived CDR1 and CDR2 are LNHDA and SQIVND (reference sequence). This CDR3 region has 13 residues.

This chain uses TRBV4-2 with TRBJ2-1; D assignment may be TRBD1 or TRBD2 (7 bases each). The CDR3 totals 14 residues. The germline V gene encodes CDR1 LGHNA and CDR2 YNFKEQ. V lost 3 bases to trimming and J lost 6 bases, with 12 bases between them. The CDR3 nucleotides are TGTGCCAGCAGCCAGCAGGGGGAGGGCAATGAGCAGTTCTTC. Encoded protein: CASSQQGEGNEQFF.

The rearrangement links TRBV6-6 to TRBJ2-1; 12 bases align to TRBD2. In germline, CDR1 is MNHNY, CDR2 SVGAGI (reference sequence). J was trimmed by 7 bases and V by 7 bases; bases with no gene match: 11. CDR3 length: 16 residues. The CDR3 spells CASKLTSGGPLNEQFF. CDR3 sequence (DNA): TGTGCCAGCAAGCTTACTAGCGGGGGGCCTCTAAATGAGCAGTTCTTC.

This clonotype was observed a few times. This CDR3 is CSVGETQYF. The CDR3 region has the DNA TGCAGCGTTGGTGAGACCCAGTACTTC. The chain combines TRBV29-1 with TRBJ2-5; D remains unclear. CDR3 length: 9 amino acids. Germline loops: CDR1 SQVTM, CDR2 ANQGSEA. V was pared by 4 bases and J by 5 bases, with 2 bases between.

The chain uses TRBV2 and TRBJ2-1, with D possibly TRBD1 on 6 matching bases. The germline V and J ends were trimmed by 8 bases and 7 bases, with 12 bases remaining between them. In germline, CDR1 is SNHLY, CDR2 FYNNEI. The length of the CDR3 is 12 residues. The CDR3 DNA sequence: TGTGCCAGCCCCAGGGGTGGGAATGAGCAGTTCTTC. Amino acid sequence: CASPRGGNEQFF.

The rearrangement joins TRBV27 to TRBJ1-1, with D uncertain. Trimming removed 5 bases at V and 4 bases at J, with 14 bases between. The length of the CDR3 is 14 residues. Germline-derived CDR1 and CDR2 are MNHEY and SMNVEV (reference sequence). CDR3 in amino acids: CASSPPPGLTEAFF. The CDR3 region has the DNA TGTGCCAGCAGTCCCCCCCCCGGCCTCACTGAAGCTTTCTTT.

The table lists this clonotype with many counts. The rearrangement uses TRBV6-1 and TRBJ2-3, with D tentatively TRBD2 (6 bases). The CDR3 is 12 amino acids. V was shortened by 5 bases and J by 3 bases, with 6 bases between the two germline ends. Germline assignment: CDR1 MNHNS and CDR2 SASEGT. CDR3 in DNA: TGTGCCAGCAGTCGGGGGACAGATACGCAGTATTTT. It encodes CASSRGTDTQYF.

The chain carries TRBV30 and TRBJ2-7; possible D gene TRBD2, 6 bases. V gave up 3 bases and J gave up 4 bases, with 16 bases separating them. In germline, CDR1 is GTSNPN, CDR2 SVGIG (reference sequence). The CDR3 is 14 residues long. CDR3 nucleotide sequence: TGTGCCTGGAGGGAGGGAGCTGCCGGGTACGAGCAGTACTTC. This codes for CAWREGAAGYEQYF.

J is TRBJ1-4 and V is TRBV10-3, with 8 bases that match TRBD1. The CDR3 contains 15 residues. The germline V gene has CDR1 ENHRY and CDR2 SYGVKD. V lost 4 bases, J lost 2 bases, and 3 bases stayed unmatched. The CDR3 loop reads CAISATGVTNEKLFF. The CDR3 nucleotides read TGTGCCATCAGTGCGACAGGGGTGACTAATGAAAAACTGTTTTTT.

CDR3 amino acids: CASSIPGQGLDEQYF. The CDR3 bases are TGTGCCAGTAGTATACCGGGACAGGGTCTGGACGAGCAGTACTTC. The rearrangement links TRBV19 to TRBJ2-7; TRBD1 aligns across 9 bases. The CDR3 is 15 amino acids. The V gene's germline CDR1 is LNHDA and CDR2 SQIVND (reference sequence). Unmatched junction bases numbered 7, after V lost 2 bases and J lost 5 bases.

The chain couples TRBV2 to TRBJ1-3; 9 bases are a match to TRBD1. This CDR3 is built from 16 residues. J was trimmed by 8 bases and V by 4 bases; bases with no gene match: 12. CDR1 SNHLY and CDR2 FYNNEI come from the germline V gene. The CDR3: CASSGIGTGRGDTIYF. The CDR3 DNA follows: TGTGCCAGCAGTGGGATAGGGACAGGGCGCGGAGACACCATATATTTT.

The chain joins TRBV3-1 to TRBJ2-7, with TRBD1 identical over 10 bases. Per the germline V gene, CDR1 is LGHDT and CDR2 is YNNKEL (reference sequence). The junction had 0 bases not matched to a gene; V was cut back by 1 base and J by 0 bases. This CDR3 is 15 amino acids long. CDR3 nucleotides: TGTGCCAGCAGCCAAGGGACAGGGGGCTCCTACGAGCAGTACTTC. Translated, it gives CASSQGTGGSYEQYF.

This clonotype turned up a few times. As DNA, the CDR3 is TGTGCCAGCAGTTACGGGACCCCCCCAGATACGCAGTATTTT. Encoded protein: CASSYGTPPDTQYF. V is TRBV6-5 and J is TRBJ2-3; possibly TRBD1 or TRBD2 for D (5 bases each). This CDR3 region has 14 residues. Trimming stripped 2 bases from V and 4 bases from J, with 10 bases between. Germline lookup yields CDR1 MNHEY and CDR2 SVGAGI.

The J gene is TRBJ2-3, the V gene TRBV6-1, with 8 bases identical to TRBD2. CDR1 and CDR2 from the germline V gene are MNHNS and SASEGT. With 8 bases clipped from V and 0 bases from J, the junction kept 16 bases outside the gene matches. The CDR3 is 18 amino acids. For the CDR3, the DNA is TGTGCCAGCGTTTGGGTAGCGGGGCCAGCCGAGAGCACAGATACGCAGTATTTT. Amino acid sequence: CASVWVAGPAESTDTQYF.

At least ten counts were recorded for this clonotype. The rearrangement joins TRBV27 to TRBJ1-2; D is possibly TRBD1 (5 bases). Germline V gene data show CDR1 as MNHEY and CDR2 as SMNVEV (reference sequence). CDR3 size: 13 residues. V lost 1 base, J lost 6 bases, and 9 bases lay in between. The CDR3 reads CASSLFGGDGYTF. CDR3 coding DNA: TGTGCCAGCAGTTTATTCGGGGGGGATGGCTACACCTTC.

The CDR3, as DNA: TGTGCCAGCAGCACTTACAGGGAAGGTCGTTCACCCCTCCACTTT. Translating it yields CASSTYREGRSPLHF. This chain joins TRBV5-4 and TRBJ1-6; a possible D gene is TRBD1 (6 bases). V dropped 4 bases and J dropped 9 bases, with 17 bases sitting between them. Per the germline V gene, CDR1 is SGHNT and CDR2 is YYREEE (reference sequence). CDR3 length equals 15 residues.